One and the same sample provided the 25 T cell receptor beta chains below, sequenced in a study of regulatory T cells in long-lasting Graves disease. According to the study, TCR beta libraries were built with iRepertoire HTBI primers and CDR3-region Arm-PCR. TCRdb independently ran MiXCR on the multiplex PCR reads; one entry per CDR3 protein. The sample contains 300,000 to 400,000 distinct CDR3 sequences, over 15% of which appear only once. Specified time point: newly diagnosed GD, antithyroid drugs for less than 3 months. After RNA was extracted from PBMCs, the TCR library was made from it. The sample was also linked to a second study, of T cells in Graves' hyperthyroidism and ophthalmopathy.

The sample consisted of peripheral blood mononuclear cells (PBMCs), taken at new diagnosis, from a patient treated with antithyroid drugs. The receptors derive from a middle-aged man with Graves disease.

This clonotype was counted many times. The rearrangement joins TRBV6-1 to TRBJ2-7, with 10 positions matching TRBD2. CDR1 and CDR2 (germline): MNHNS, SASEGT. The ends lost 2 bases at V and 2 bases at J; junction bases unmatched: 15. This CDR3 contains 19 residues. The CDR3 reads CASSERPLAGALPPYEQYF. Written as DNA, the CDR3 is TGTGCCAGCAGTGAAAGGCCCCTAGCGGGGGCCTTACCACCCTACGAGCAGTACTTC.

This clonotype was picked up many times. This rearrangement joins TRBV28 to TRBJ1-5; tentative D call: TRBD1 (5 bases). CDR3 length equals 15 residues. Trimming pared 7 bases from V and 4 bases from J, leaving 17 bases between. CDR1 is MDHEN, CDR2 SYDVKM, per germline. CDR3 amino acids: CASNSGRQINQPQHF. In nucleotides, the CDR3 is TGTGCCAGCAATTCGGGACGGCAGATTAATCAGCCCCAGCATTTT.

This clonotype was seen ten or more times. V is TRBV20-1 and J is TRBJ1-4; TRBD1 might be the D (6 bases). Trimming shortened V by 3 bases and J by 4 bases, and 15 bases separated the two germline ends. Germline loops: CDR1 DFQATT, CDR2 SNEGSKA (reference sequence). The CDR3 has 15 residues. The CDR3 DNA reads TGCAGTGCTAGGGGGGCGGCGCACCTTAATGAAAAACTGTTTTTT. As protein: CSARGAAHLNEKLFF.

This clonotype was recorded many times. The chain combines TRBV11-2 with TRBJ2-7; 9 bases are shared with TRBD1. The V gene end was trimmed by 4 bases and the J gene end by 7 bases; junction bases not matched to a gene: 11. From germline, CDR1 is SGHAT and CDR2 FQNNGV. This CDR3 has 15 amino acids. In DNA form, the CDR3 reads TGTGCCAGCAGCTCGACCCCCGGGACAGGGTGGGAGCAGTACTTC. It yields the protein CASSSTPGTGWEQYF. The entire variable domain, with the rest obtained from reference TRBV11-2 and TRBJ2-7, is as follows: EAGVAQSPRYKIIEKRQSVAFWCNPISGHATLYWYQQILGQGPKLLIQFQNNGVVDDSQLPKDRFSAERLKGVDSTLKIQPAKLEDSAVYLCASSSTPGTGWEQYFGPGTRLTVT.

There are many counts of this clonotype. The chain carries TRBV29-1 and TRBJ2-7, with D unclear. V was trimmed by 4 bases and J by 4 bases, leaving 14 bases between them. CDR3 length: 13 amino acids. The germline V gene has CDR1 SQVTM and CDR2 ANQGSEA. CDR3 protein: CSVAVQIEYEQYF. CDR3 DNA: TGCAGCGTTGCTGTACAGATCGAATACGAGCAGTACTTC.

This clonotype was seen at least ten times. The rearrangement links TRBV14 to TRBJ1-1; D unresolved. The V end lost 3 bases, the J end lost 0 bases, and 14 bases lay between the germline ends. Germline assignment: CDR1 SGHDN and CDR2 FVKESK. This CDR3 is 16 amino acids long. The CDR3 DNA reads TGTGCCAGCAGCCAGTGGGAGGGAGGCCTGAACACTGAAGCTTTCTTT. Its translation is CASSQWEGGLNTEAFF.

Worth noting for this clonotype: A much larger clone lies one base from this, so it may be a read error. The chain uses TRBV30 and TRBJ2-1, with D possibly matching TRBD2 (7 bases). The CDR3 contains 16 residues. Germline assignment: CDR1 GTSNPN and CDR2 SVGIG (reference sequence). The CDR3 DNA sequence: TGTACCTGGAGTGTGATTGGGGGGGGGCTTCAACGTGAGCAGTTCTTC. This encodes CTWSVIGGGLQREQFF.

This clonotype was counted only a few times. A read error is the likely source, as a far larger clone sits one nucleotide away. V usage is TRBV3-1 and J usage is TRBJ2-1, with 8 bases matching TRBD2. The J call may be incorrect, as the DNA end agrees better with TRBJ2-3. From germline, CDR1 is LGHDT and CDR2 YNNKEL (reference sequence). The CDR3 sequence is 14 residues long. The CDR3: CASSLSGGPNAQYF. The CDR3 DNA reads as TGTGCCAGCAGCCTGAGCGGGGGACCCAATGCGCAGTATTTT.

This clonotype was observed a handful of times. The V and J genes are TRBV7-9 and TRBJ1-2; no clear D. CDR3 size: 12 residues. Per the germline V gene, CDR1 is SEHNR and CDR2 is FQNEAQ (reference sequence). V dropped 0 bases and J dropped 9 bases, with 8 bases sitting between them. The CDR3 loop reads CASSLATPSYTF. CDR3 DNA sequence: TGTGCCAGCAGCTTAGCCACACCGAGCTACACCTTC.

This clonotype has only a few counts. The junction and the germline gene differ at one end; a read error may be behind it. The genes are TRBV6-2 or TRBV6-3 and TRBJ1-2; D remains ambiguous. The germline V gene has CDR1 MNHEY and CDR2 SVGEGT. The length of the CDR3 is 12 residues. In DNA, the CDR3 is TGTGCCGGCAGTTACGGGGACTATGGCTACACCTTC. Protein sequence: CAGSYGDYGYTF.

This clonotype was detected many times. This chain links TRBV18 with TRBJ2-5, with D hard to call. The length of the CDR3 is 14 residues. Germline CDR1 and CDR2: KGHSH and LQKENI. Trimming took 3 bases from V and 1 from J, leaving 9 bases between them. In nucleotides, the CDR3 is TGTGCCAGCTCACCTGTCACAGCCCAAGAGACCCAGTACTTC. Translating gives CASSPVTAQETQYF. The variable domain in full, with the rest retrieved from reference TRBV18 and TRBJ2-5, is NAGVMQNPRHLVRRRGQEARLRCSPMKGHSHVYWYRQLPEEGLKFMVYLQKENIIDESGMPKERFSAEFPKEGPSILRIQQVVRGDSAAYFCASSPVTAQETQYFGPGTRLLVL.

This clonotype was seen ten or more times. The junction departs from the called germline gene at one end, perhaps through a read error. CDR3 coding DNA: TGTGCCAGCAGCTTGGGACAGGGTATCGCTGGCTACACCTTC. It translates to CASSLGQGIAGYTF. The chain carries TRBV5-1 and TRBJ1-2; 9 nucleotides match TRBD1. This CDR3 contains 14 residues. CDR1 is SGHRS and CDR2 is YFSETQ in the germline V gene.

This clonotype was seen repeatedly, ten times or more. The gene calls are TRBV7-9 and TRBJ1-6; no reliable D call. The CDR3 consists of 14 residues. In germline, CDR1 is SEHNR, CDR2 FQNEAQ (reference sequence). Trimming stripped 2 bases from V and 10 bases from J, with 12 bases between. The CDR3 region has the DNA TGTGCCAGCAGCTTACGGGGTGGTGGCTCACCCCTCCACTTT. Translated: CASSLRGGGSPLHF.

The rearrangement joins TRBV20-1 to TRBJ2-1; possible D gene TRBD2, 5 bases. The CDR3 spans 17 residues. Between the trimmed V and J ends, which lost 5 bases and 5 bases, there was a span of 25 bases. Germline-derived CDR1 and CDR2 are DFQATT and SNEGSKA (reference sequence). CDR3 in amino acids: CSAPTTRTTSLDNEQFF. The DNA for the CDR3 is TGCAGTGCTCCAACTACTAGGACCACCTCACTGGACAATGAGCAGTTCTTC.

This clonotype was seen many times. The chain combines TRBV7-9 with TRBJ2-7; D perhaps matches TRBD1 (5 bases). Trimming stripped 0 bases from V and 3 bases from J, with 6 bases between. Germline values: CDR1 SEHNR, CDR2 FQNEAQ (reference sequence). The CDR3 is 13 amino acids. Here the CDR3 DNA reads TGTGCCAGCAGCTTAGCAGACAGCTACGAGCAGTACTTC. Amino acids: CASSLADSYEQYF. The variable domain in full, completed from reference TRBV7-9 and TRBJ2-7, reads DTGVSQNPRHKITKRGQNVTFRCDPISEHNRLYWYRQTLGQGPEFLTYFQNEAQLEKSRLLSDRFSAERPKGSFSTLEIQRTEQGDSAMYLCASSLADSYEQYFGPGTRLTVT.

In this sample, this clonotype turned up a few times. For the CDR3, the DNA is TGTGCCAGCAGTGAAGGTCGGAACACCGGGGAGCTGTTTTTT. Residues: CASSEGRNTGELFF. The rearrangement uses TRBV6-4 and TRBJ2-2; D remains unclear. The CDR3 runs to 14 residues. Trimming removed 3 bases at V and 1 base at J, with 6 bases between. Looked up from germline, CDR1 is MRHNA and CDR2 is SNTAGT.

This clonotype was seen a handful of times. The chain uses TRBV19 and TRBJ2-4, with D perhaps matching TRBD1 (7 bases). Trimming left V 1 base short and J 1 base short, with 8 bases between. Germline V gives CDR1 LNHDA, CDR2 SQIVND (reference sequence). The CDR3 is 15 amino acids. The CDR3 here is CASSIAGGAKNIQYF. The CDR3 region has the DNA TGTGCCAGTAGTATAGCAGGGGGGGCCAAAAACATTCAGTACTTC.

In its sample, this clonotype was seen many times. The V gene is TRBV7-9, the J gene TRBJ2-1; D is undetermined. Germline CDR1 is SEHNR and CDR2 is FQNEAQ (reference sequence). The CDR3 consists of 22 residues. Trimming took 1 base from V and 2 from J, leaving 30 bases between them. The CDR3: CASSLVRRFGFSSLKAYNEQFF. The CDR3 bases are TGTGCCAGCAGCTTAGTTAGACGATTCGGGTTTTCCTCCCTTAAAGCCTACAATGAGCAGTTCTTC. The entire variable domain, with the rest obtained from reference TRBV7-9 and TRBJ2-1, is as follows: DTGVSQNPRHKITKRGQNVTFRCDPISEHNRLYWYRQTLGQGPEFLTYFQNEAQLEKSRLLSDRFSAERPKGSFSTLEIQRTEQGDSAMYLCASSLVRRFGFSSLKAYNEQFFGPGTRLTVL.

This clonotype showed up just a few times. The chain is built from TRBV27 and TRBJ2-1; 14 bases align to TRBD2. Germline V gives CDR1 MNHEY, CDR2 SMNVEV (reference sequence). CDR3 size: 15 residues. The V and J ends lost 5 bases and 8 bases, in that order; junction bases with no gene match: 5. CDR3 amino acids: CASSPGTSGGHEQFF. Here the CDR3 DNA reads TGTGCCAGCAGTCCCGGGACTAGCGGGGGCCATGAGCAGTTCTTC.

This chain's CDR3 is CASSPRLLDRAANSPLHF. The CDR3 nucleotides are TGTGCCAGCTCACCCCGACTTTTGGACAGGGCGGCTAACTCACCCCTCCACTTT. The chain uses TRBV18 and TRBJ1-6; 8 bases line up with TRBD1. Germline V lookup: CDR1 KGHSH, CDR2 LQKENI. The trim removed 3 bases at V and 10 bases at J, leaving 17 bases unmatched. This CDR3 spans 18 amino acids.

This clonotype was observed many times. The chain combines TRBV7-8 with TRBJ2-2, with 8 bases matching TRBD2. With V trimmed by 1 base and J by 6 bases, 4 bases remained unmatched. The germline V gene encodes CDR1 SGHVS and CDR2 FQNEAQ. The CDR3 runs 15 residues. The CDR3 loop reads CASSLDRGGPGELFF. The CDR3 DNA follows: TGTGCCAGCAGCTTAGACCGGGGGGGGCCCGGGGAGCTGTTTTTT.

At least ten counts were recorded for this clonotype. The gene calls are TRBV7-2 and TRBJ2-5; 7 bases line up with TRBD1. V gave up 5 bases and J gave up 1 base; unmatched junction bases: 7. CDR1 is SGHTA, CDR2 FQGNSA, per germline. This CDR3 contains 15 residues. CDR3 region: CASSVGTALQETQYF. CDR3 in DNA: TGTGCCAGCAGCGTAGGGACAGCCCTCCAAGAGACCCAGTACTTC.

This chain connects TRBV5-1 to TRBJ2-3; D gene unclear. In germline, CDR1 is SGHRS, CDR2 YFSETQ. The CDR3 runs 16 residues. Trimming took off 0 bases at V and 0 bases at J, with 11 bases between the two ends. CDR3 coding DNA: TGCGCCAGCAGCTTGGGGGCAGCCGGGAGCACAGATACGCAGTATTTT. It codes for CASSLGAAGSTDTQYF.

The count of this clonotype is one. Being one base from a much bigger clone, this may be a read error. The V and J genes are TRBV12-5 and TRBJ2-2; 10 nucleotides agree with TRBD2. The J segment lost 5 bases and the V segment lost 2 bases, leaving 14 bases of the junction unmatched. This CDR3 has 19 amino acids. CDR1 LGHNT and CDR2 FRNRAP come from the germline V gene. The CDR3 loop is CASGLPWTMVSGGTGELFF. The CDR3 coding sequence is TGTGCTAGTGGTTTGCCATGGACAATGGTTAGCGGGGGGACCGGGGAGCTGTTTTTT.

This clonotype was seen repeatedly, ten times or more. The chain is built from TRBV7-2 and TRBJ2-7, with 7 nucleotides matching TRBD1. The CDR3 consists of 13 residues. Germline loops: CDR1 SGHTA, CDR2 FQGNSA. With 5 bases clipped from V and 3 bases from J, the junction kept 4 bases outside the gene matches. In DNA form, the CDR3 reads TGTGCCAGCAGCACGAACAGGGGCTACGAGCAGTACTTC. Protein: CASSTNRGYEQYF.